This T cell receptor (beta chain) was profiled in a study of T cell responses to AZD1222 COVID-19 vaccine. Regarding the study as a whole: Of spike-specific TCRs, nearly half reportedly target regions left unmutated in variants.

Comment on this clone: Its antigen is not identified.

Recipients boosted at about 4 weeks or about 12 weeks are pooled. Repertoires were generated with immunoSEQ multiplex PCR, while TCRdb's copy carries only in-frame clones and drops some. The sample has about 140,000 clones, about 90% seen once. From germline, CDR1 is LNHDA and CDR2 SQIVND (reference sequence). The CDR3 contains 19 residues. J gave up 0 bases and V 3 bases, and 9 bases lay outside the gene matches. The material sequenced was peripheral blood, taken 28 days after the second AZD1222 dose. This chain uses TRBV19 with TRBJ2-6, with 9 positions matching TRBD1. This receptor was taken from an adult who received the AZD1222 COVID-19 vaccine. The CDR3 DNA follows: TGTGCCAGTAGTATCGACGGACAGGGGTTAAGCTCTGGGGCCAACGTCCTGACTTTC. This codes for CASSIDGQGLSSGANVLTF.